This entry describes one TCR beta chain. These data are taken from a study of T cell changes during pregnancy in multiple sclerosis. TCRdb's table, derived via immunoSEQ multiplex PCR, lists solely in-frame clones and lacks some. The sample holds some 21,000 clones, roughly 90% seen once. The CDR3 runs 16 residues. V was pared by 0 bases and J by 8 bases, with 16 bases between. In germline, CDR1 is SEHNR, CDR2 FQNEAQ (reference sequence). This clonotype was obtained from a female donor with multiple sclerosis, enrolled in a pregnancy study. The J gene is TRBJ1-4, the V gene TRBV7-9, with TRBD1 as a possible D gene (6 bases). This sample comprised CD4+ T cells from peripheral blood mononuclear cells, obtained in the third trimester of pregnancy. The CDR3 DNA reads as TGTGCCAGCAGCTTAGCGGGAACAGGGATCGGGGAAAAACTGTTTTTT. It translates to CASSLAGTGIGEKLFF.